The text below deals with one T cell receptor (beta chain). Its antigen remains unidentified. The CDR3 is 11 residues long. V was cut by 3 bases and J by 7 bases, with 7 bases left in between. Per the germline V gene, CDR1 is DFQATT and CDR2 is SNEGSKA (reference sequence). The data were produced by immunoSEQ multiplex PCR, yet TCRdb's version contains in-frame clones alone and is incomplete. This table holds approximately 54,000 clones, 65% to 90% found once. Viral peptide pools were used in the ViraFEST assay to expand antigen-specific CD4+ T cells, and sequencing came afterward. Researchers isolated CD4+ T cells once approximately ten days of culture had elapsed. In the vaccine recipients, nucleocapsid antibodies were negative and there was no prior SARS-CoV-2 infection. Researchers reported culturing two million PBMC in each well, adding 8 to 10 IU/ml IL-2 and about 10 ug/ml peptides. These data come from a study of vaccination effects on CD4 cells after COVID-19. Notes on the study in general: Clones arising from infection and from vaccination showed marked clonal contraction late after vaccination. Nearly all vaccine-induced clones in healthy recipients recognized only SARS-CoV-2.

The chain links TRBV20-1 to TRBJ2-1; D uncertain. This receptor was taken from a human donor who received a COVID-19 vaccine. This specimen was CD4+ T cells from PBMCs cultured with HCoV-229E spike peptides, taken before COVID-19 vaccination. The CDR3 DNA sequence: TGCAGTGCTAGTAAGGGTAATGAGCAGTTCTTC. This encodes CSASKGNEQFF.